The clone carrying this T cell receptor (beta chain) was seen more than once but under ten times. The antigen is undetermined. The data belong to a study of regulatory T cells in long-lasting Graves disease. Study results and limitations: Persistent Graves' patients showed reduced TCR diversity versus newly diagnosed patients.

Specified time point: persistent/refractory GD, antithyroid drugs over 5 years with positive TRAb. From RNA extracted from PBMCs, the TCR library was made. HTBI primers from iRepertoire and Arm-PCR of CDR3 regions yielded the TCR beta libraries. MiXCR, applied by TCRdb to the multiplex PCR reads, yields one record per CDR3 protein. The data contain hundreds of thousands of distinct CDR3 sequences, more than 20% of them singletons. This CDR3 is 15 amino acids long. V gave up 8 bases and J gave up 7 bases; unmatched junction bases: 16. The germline CDR1 and CDR2 sequences are GTSNPN and SVGIG (reference sequence).

This TCR was sampled from a female donor with Graves disease. J is TRBJ1-4 and V is TRBV30, with 7 bases fitting TRBD1. Sequencing was performed on peripheral blood mononuclear cells (PBMCs), taken when the disease was refractory, from a patient treated with antithyroid drugs. CDR3 sequence reads: CATGRVRGLREKLFF. The CDR3 bases are TGTGCCACTGGCCGAGTGAGGGGGCTTCGTGAAAAACTGTTTTTT.